This is a list of T cell receptor beta chains from one sample in a study of blood T cells in healthy people across ages. TCRdb used MiXCR to reprocess the 5' RACE reads, holding one entry per CDR3 protein. The sample lists some 1.7 million distinct CDR3 sequences; roughly 27% were seen once. Sequencing was carried out using blood. The receptor set was obtained from a woman younger than 45 in good health. CDR3s include the opening cysteine and the closing phenylalanine or tryptophan. Each record gives: V gene, D gene, J gene, clone size, CDR3 DNA, CDR3 protein. The D gene is left open where the match is weak. Size values are once, few and many counts, or a class for expanded clones, and some rows have none.

V gene: TRBV18; D gene: .; J gene: TRBJ2-5; clone size: .; CDR3 DNA: TGTGCCAGCTCACCACTACTCAGGGGAGAGACCCAGTACTTC; CDR3 protein: CASSPLLRGETQYF
V gene: TRBV20-1; D gene: .; J gene: TRBJ2-5; clone size: .; CDR3 DNA: TGCAGTGCTAGAGCCGCCGGACGCCCCCAAGAGACCCAGTACTTC; CDR3 protein: CSARAAGRPQETQYF
V gene: TRBV5-1; D gene: TRBD2; J gene: TRBJ2-2; clone size: many; CDR3 DNA: TGCGCCAGCACCCTTCGGACTAGCGGCACCGGGGAGCTGTTTTTT; CDR3 protein: CASTLRTSGTGELFF
V gene: TRBV11-2; D gene: .; J gene: TRBJ1-1; clone size: .; CDR3 DNA: TGTGCCAGCAGCAGGATTCGGCAGGAGAACACTGAAGCTTTCTTT; CDR3 protein: CASSRIRQENTEAFF
V gene: TRBV29-1; D gene: TRBD1; J gene: TRBJ2-1; clone size: few; CDR3 DNA: TGCAGCGTTGAGCTGGGGACAGGTAGCTTCAATGAGCAGTTCTTC; CDR3 protein: CSVELGTGSFNEQFF
V gene: TRBV4-3; D gene: .; J gene: TRBJ2-7; clone size: many; CDR3 DNA: TGCGCCAGCAGCCAAGACAGGGTGGGGTCCTACGAGCAGTACTTC; CDR3 protein: CASSQDRVGSYEQYF
V gene: TRBV20-1; D gene: .; J gene: TRBJ2-4; clone size: few; CDR3 DNA: TGCAGTGCTAGAGCGCCAGGGCTAGCCAAAAACATTCAGTACTTC; CDR3 protein: CSARAPGLAKNIQYF
V gene: TRBV7-6; D gene: .; J gene: TRBJ2-7; clone size: many; CDR3 DNA: TGTGCCAGCAGCTTAGACTGGACCAGCTACGAGCAGTACTTC; CDR3 protein: CASSLDWTSYEQYF
V gene: TRBV5-6; D gene: TRBD1; J gene: TRBJ2-2; clone size: .; CDR3 DNA: TGTGCCAGCAGCTTCGGGACAGGGCCCGGGGAGCTGTTTTTT; CDR3 protein: CASSFGTGPGELFF
V gene: TRBV7-2; D gene: TRBD1; J gene: TRBJ2-3; clone size: few; CDR3 DNA: TGTGCCAGCAGCGCAACACCGGGACAGAACACAGATACGCAGTATTTT; CDR3 protein: CASSATPGQNTDTQYF
V gene: TRBV7-9; D gene: .; J gene: TRBJ1-1; clone size: few; CDR3 DNA: TGTGCCAGCAGCTTATTGGGCCGAGGTGAAGCTTTCTTT; CDR3 protein: CASSLLGRGEAFF
V gene: TRBV10-3; D gene: TRBD2; J gene: TRBJ2-1; clone size: .; CDR3 DNA: TGTGCCATCAGTGAGGGGACTAGCAATGAGCAGTTCTTC; CDR3 protein: CAISEGTSNEQFF
V gene: TRBV20-1; D gene: TRBD2; J gene: TRBJ2-1; clone size: few; CDR3 DNA: TGCAGTGCTCCTACAACTAGCGGGGGGTTGAATGAGCAGTTCTTC; CDR3 protein: CSAPTTSGGLNEQFF
V gene: TRBV15; D gene: TRBD2; J gene: TRBJ2-5; clone size: .; CDR3 DNA: TGTGCCACCAGCAGAGTATCCGCAGGCCTAGGGCGGGAGACCCAGCACTTC; CDR3 protein: CATSRVSAGLGRETQHF
V gene: TRBV7-9; D gene: .; J gene: TRBJ2-3; clone size: few; CDR3 DNA: TGTGCCAGCAGCCCAGCACCCACAGAGTTCACAGATACGCAGTATTTT; CDR3 protein: CASSPAPTEFTDTQYF
V gene: TRBV27; D gene: .; J gene: TRBJ2-1; clone size: .; CDR3 DNA: TGTGCCAGCAGTTTACGGCGTCCTTCCAGCGGTACCTACAATGAGCAGTTCTTC; CDR3 protein: CASSLRRPSSGTYNEQFF
V gene: TRBV20-1; D gene: .; J gene: TRBJ1-2; clone size: .; CDR3 DNA: TGCAGTGCAGGGACCCGTGATTATGGCTACACCTTC; CDR3 protein: CSAGTRDYGYTF
V gene: TRBV11-2; D gene: TRBD1; J gene: TRBJ2-5; clone size: .; CDR3 DNA: TGTGCCAGCAGCTTAACCCGGACAGGGGTGCGGGAGCAGTACTTC; CDR3 protein: CASSLTRTGVREQYF
V gene: TRBV27; D gene: TRBD2; J gene: TRBJ2-4; clone size: few; CDR3 DNA: TGTGCCAGCAGCCCCGATGGACTAGCGTACATTCAGTACTTC; CDR3 protein: CASSPDGLAYIQYF
V gene: TRBV15; D gene: .; J gene: TRBJ2-5; clone size: many; CDR3 DNA: TGTGCCACCAGCAGAGGCTACCAAGAGACCCAGTACTTC; CDR3 protein: CATSRGYQETQYF
V gene: TRBV5-1; D gene: .; J gene: TRBJ1-4; clone size: .; CDR3 DNA: TGCGCCAGCAGCTTGTCCTGGGGAGGGGTTCAAAAACTGTTTTTT; CDR3 protein: CASSLSWGGVQKLFF
V gene: TRBV2; D gene: .; J gene: TRBJ2-5; clone size: .; CDR3 DNA: TGTGCCAGCAGTGATTTTGAGACCCAGTACTTC; CDR3 protein: CASSDFETQYF
V gene: TRBV10-2; D gene: .; J gene: TRBJ2-1; clone size: many; CDR3 DNA: TGCGCCAGCAGTGAAAAAAATGAGCAGTTCTTC; CDR3 protein: CASSEKNEQFF
V gene: TRBV5-1; D gene: .; J gene: TRBJ1-2; clone size: many; CDR3 DNA: TGCGCCAGCAGCTACGGACAGAGCTATGGCTACACCTTC; CDR3 protein: CASSYGQSYGYTF
V gene: TRBV6-5; D gene: TRBD2; J gene: TRBJ2-7; clone size: many; CDR3 DNA: TGTGCCAGCAGTTACGGGACTAGCGGACCGAGCTACTCCTACGAGCAGTACTTC; CDR3 protein: CASSYGTSGPSYSYEQYF
V gene: TRBV4-1; D gene: .; J gene: TRBJ2-1; clone size: few; CDR3 DNA: TGCGCCAGCAGCCATCTAACCCTGGGCTCCTCCTCCTACAATGAGCAGTTCTTC; CDR3 protein: CASSHLTLGSSSYNEQFF